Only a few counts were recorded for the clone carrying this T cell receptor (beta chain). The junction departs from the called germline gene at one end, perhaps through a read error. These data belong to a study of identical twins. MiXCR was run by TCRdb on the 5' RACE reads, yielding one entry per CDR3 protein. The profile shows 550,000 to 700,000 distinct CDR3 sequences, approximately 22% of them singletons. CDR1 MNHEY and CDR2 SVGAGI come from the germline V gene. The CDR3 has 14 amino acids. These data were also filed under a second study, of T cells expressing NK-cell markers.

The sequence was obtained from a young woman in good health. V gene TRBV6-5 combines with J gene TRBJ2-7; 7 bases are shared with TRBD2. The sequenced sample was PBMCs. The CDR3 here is CASSYSRGSSEQYF. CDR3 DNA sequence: TGTGCCAGCAGTTACTCGCGGGGGTCCTCCGAGCAGTACTTC.